The table lists the clone carrying this TCR beta chain with a few counts. Its antigen is unidentified. The sample is drawn from a study of blood T cells in healthy people across ages. No fewer than 6 micrograms of total RNA were isolated from every sample. The authors ran a second PCR of roughly 6 to 12 cycles using a sample-barcoded 5' primer and a J-beta primer mix. TCRdb called the 5' RACE reads again in MiXCR, with one record for every CDR3 protein. The data contain about 1,400,000 distinct CDR3 sequences, almost 60% of them seen just once; the ten biggest clones take up 6.5% to 8.5%. General study results and limits: Whereas aged donors had fewer naive CD4+ cells, long-lived donors had more of them and higher diversity.

Sequenced input: blood. This TCR came from a man aged 18 to 30 in good health.

The CDR3 bases are TGCAGCGTTACCCACGACAGATGGAATGAAAAACTGTTTTTT. Protein sequence: CSVTHDRWNEKLFF. J is TRBJ1-4 and V is TRBV29-1, with D tentatively TRBD1 (5 bases). The CDR3 has 14 amino acids. Between the trimmed V and J ends, which lost 5 bases and 5 bases, there was a span of 15 bases. Germline V gene lookup returns CDR1 SQVTM and CDR2 ANQGSEA.